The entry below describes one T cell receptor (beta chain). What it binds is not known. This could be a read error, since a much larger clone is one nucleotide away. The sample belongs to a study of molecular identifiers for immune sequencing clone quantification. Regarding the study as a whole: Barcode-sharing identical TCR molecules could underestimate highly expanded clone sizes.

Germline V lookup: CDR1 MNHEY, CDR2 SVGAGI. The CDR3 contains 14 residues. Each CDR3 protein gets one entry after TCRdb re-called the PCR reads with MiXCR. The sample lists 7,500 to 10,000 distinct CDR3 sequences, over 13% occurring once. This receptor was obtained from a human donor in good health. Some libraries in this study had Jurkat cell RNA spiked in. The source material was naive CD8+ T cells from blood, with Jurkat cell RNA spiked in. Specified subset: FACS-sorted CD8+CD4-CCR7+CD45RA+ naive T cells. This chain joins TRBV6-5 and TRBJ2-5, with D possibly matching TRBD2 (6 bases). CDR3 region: CAGSYLSGVETQYF. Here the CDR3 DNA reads TGTGCCGGCAGTTACCTTAGCGGAGTGGAGACCCAGTACTTC.